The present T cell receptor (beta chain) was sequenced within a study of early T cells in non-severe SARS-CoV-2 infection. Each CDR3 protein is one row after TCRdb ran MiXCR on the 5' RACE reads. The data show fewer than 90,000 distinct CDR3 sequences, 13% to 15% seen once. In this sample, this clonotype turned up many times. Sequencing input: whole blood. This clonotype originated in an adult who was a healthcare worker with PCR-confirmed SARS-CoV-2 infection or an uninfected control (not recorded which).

The DNA of the CDR3 is TGTGCCAGCAGTTATTCGGGAGTGATGAATGAGCAGTTCTTC. It specifies CASSYSGVMNEQFF. This sequence joins TRBV6-2 or TRBV6-3 and TRBJ2-1, with D possibly being TRBD2 (6 bases). This CDR3 is built from 14 residues. Germline CDR1 reads MNHEY; CDR2 reads SVGEGT. V lost 3 bases to trimming and J lost 7 bases, with 13 bases between them.